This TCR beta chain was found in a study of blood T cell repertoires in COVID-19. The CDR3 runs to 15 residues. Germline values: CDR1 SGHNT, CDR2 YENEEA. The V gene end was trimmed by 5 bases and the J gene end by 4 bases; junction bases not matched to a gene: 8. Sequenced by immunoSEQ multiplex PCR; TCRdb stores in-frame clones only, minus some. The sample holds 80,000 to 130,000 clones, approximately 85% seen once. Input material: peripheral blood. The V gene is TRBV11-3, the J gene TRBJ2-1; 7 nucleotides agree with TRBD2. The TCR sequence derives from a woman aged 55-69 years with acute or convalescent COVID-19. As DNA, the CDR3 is TGTGCCAGCAGCGGTGGACTAGATTCATACAATGAGCAGTTCTTC. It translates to CASSGGLDSYNEQFF.